This T cell receptor (beta chain) was profiled in a study of blood T cell repertoires in COVID-19. Whole-study context: From T cells, B-cell-depleted T cells, or PBMCs came the material, which was cDNA or gDNA.

Germline V gene data show CDR1 as LNHDA and CDR2 as SQIVND (reference sequence). The ends lost 6 bases at V and 1 base at J; junction bases unmatched: 7. There are 16 residues in the CDR3. Under the authors' procedure: Estimated nucleated cell counts came from reference gene primer amplification. Here immunoSEQ multiplex PCR was the method, and the copy in TCRdb shows in-frame clones only, minus some. For V, J and clone size, that table is used; D and trimming come from the DNA. The sample contains some 400,000 clones, around 91% of which appear only once. Participants came from 20 to 25 US areas, aged roughly 18 to 100 years. All recovered Cohort 3 donors got two negative PCRs, got clearance, or saw symptom resolution.

The specimen was PBMCs or T cells enriched from blood (not recorded which). This TCR was sampled from a man aged 25 to 45 who had recovered from COVID-19. This chain uses TRBV19 with TRBJ2-2, with TRBD1 matching 8 bases. The CDR3 sequence: CASRPTGTGNTGELFF. CDR3 bases: TGTGCCAGTAGACCTACCGGGACAGGGAACACCGGGGAGCTGTTTTTT.